The 18 T cell receptor beta chains below all came from one sample that was sequenced in a study of tumor-infiltrating lymphocytes in primary liver carcinoma. The investigators made TCR beta cDNA from about 510 ng total RNA, using a constant-region primer. What produced the TCR beta libraries was three nested multiplex PCR rounds using slightly modified ARM-PCR. TRBV1-TRBV30 forward primers paired with a C-beta reverse primer were used in the first two PCR rounds, which ran roughly 9 cycles each. TCRdb recomputed calls from the multiplex PCR reads with MiXCR, one row per CDR3 protein. The table lists 320,000 or so distinct CDR3 sequences, 60% to 80% of them singletons. Germline DNA was extracted alongside blood RNA, which was obtained from unsorted whole blood. The specimen sequenced was peripheral blood. Receptors originate from a man aged 40-49 years with primary liver carcinoma and hepatitis B virus infection.

About this clonotype itself: Since a much larger clone is just one base distant, this may be a read error. V gene TRBV29-1 combines with J gene TRBJ1-2, with D unresolved. Trimming stripped 7 bases from V and 0 bases from J, with 9 bases between. Germline CDR1 is SQVTM and CDR2 is ANQGSEA. The CDR3 covers 12 residues. The CDR3 reads CSAEAANYGYTF. The CDR3 nucleotides read TGCAGCGCTGAGGCAGCTAACTATGGCTACACCTTC.

This clonotype was observed a few times. CDR3 residues: CASDAGTSGSRSYNEQFF. Here the CDR3 DNA reads TGCGCCAGCGACGCCGGGACTAGCGGGAGTAGATCCTACAATGAGCAGTTCTTC. This chain uses TRBV5-1 with TRBJ2-1, with TRBD2 matching over 14 bases. Germline assignment: CDR1 SGHRS and CDR2 YFSETQ. J gave up 1 base and V 7 bases, and 10 bases lay outside the gene matches. The CDR3 runs to 18 residues.

V gene TRBV4-2 combines with J gene TRBJ1-5; D gene unclear. Germline CDR1 LGHNA, CDR2 YNFKEQ. The CDR3 is made up of 18 amino acids. The ends were cut back, 1 base at V and 2 bases at J, with 18 bases in the middle. The CDR3 spells CASSQARGLESGNQPQHF. CDR3 nucleotides: TGTGCCAGCAGCCAAGCTCGGGGATTGGAATCCGGCAATCAGCCCCAGCATTTT.

The chain is built from TRBV24-1 and TRBJ1-1; the D gene is possibly TRBD1 (6 bases). The CDR3 is 15 amino acids. In germline, CDR1 is KGHDR, CDR2 SFDVKD. V gave up 3 bases and J gave up 2 bases, with 12 bases separating them. CDR3 sequence reads: CATSDPKGGNTEAFF. CDR3 DNA: TGTGCCACCAGTGATCCCAAGGGGGGAAACACTGAAGCTTTCTTT.

Note on this clonotype: One junction end disagrees with the germline gene, perhaps due to a read error. V and J are TRBV6-8 and TRBJ2-1, with TRBD2 as a possible D gene (6 bases). Germline values: CDR1 MNHGY, CDR2 SAAAGT. The CDR3 length is 13 residues. CDR3 nucleotide sequence: TGTGCCAGCATTCCCCGACTAGGTGATGAGGAGTTCTTC. Protein product: CASIPRLGDEEFF.

On this clonotype: Just one base apart from a much larger clone, this may be a read error. The chain combines TRBV28 with TRBJ2-3, with D unclear. The CDR3 has 11 amino acids. Looked up from germline, CDR1 is MDHEN and CDR2 is SYDVKM. CDR3 protein: CASGFGDTQYF. The DNA of the CDR3 is TGTGCCAGCGGTTTCGGAGATACGCAGTATTTT.

This clonotype has just one count. The rearrangement joins TRBV11-1 to TRBJ2-1; 9 bases align to TRBD1. CDR3 size: 16 residues. The V and J ends lost 3 bases and 6 bases, in that order; junction bases with no gene match: 9. Germline loops: CDR1 SGHAT, CDR2 FQDESV (reference sequence). CDR3 sequence (DNA): TGTGCCAGCAGCTTGTCGCCGGGACAGGGTACCAATGAGCAGTTCTTC. Protein product: CASSLSPGQGTNEQFF.

This clonotype was seen once. One junction end disagrees with the germline gene, perhaps due to a read error. This chain uses TRBV13 with TRBJ1-1, with D perhaps TRBD1 (5 bases). The length of the CDR3 is 13 residues. CDR1 PRHDT and CDR2 FYEKMQ come from the germline V gene (reference sequence). In DNA form, the CDR3 reads TGTGCCAGGAGCTTAGAGAGGGGAACTGAAGCTTTCTTT. Amino acid sequence: CARSLERGTEAFF.

The CDR3 sequence is CASSPNSAETQYF. The CDR3 nucleotides are TGTGCCAGCAGTCCCAACTCGGCGGAGACCCAGTACTTC. The J gene is TRBJ2-5, the V gene TRBV6-6; D is unclear. Germline assignment: CDR1 MNHNY and CDR2 SVGAGI (reference sequence). This CDR3 has 13 residues. V was cut by 5 bases and J by 5 bases, with 12 bases left in between.

With regard to this clonotype: This may come from a read error, since a much larger clone is one base off. The V gene is TRBV7-8, the J gene TRBJ2-5; 9 bases line up with TRBD2. CDR1 and CDR2 (germline): SGHVS, FQNEAQ. The CDR3 length is 15 residues. Written as DNA, the CDR3 is TGTGTCAGCAGCTTAGATAGCGGGAGAAGCGAGACCCAGTACTTC. Amino acids: CVSSLDSGRSETQYF.

A remark on this clonotype: A much larger clone differs from this one at a single base, so this may be a read error. V gene TRBV6-1 combines with J gene TRBJ2-7; 13 nucleotides agree with TRBD2. This CDR3 is built from 13 residues. The germline V gene encodes CDR1 MNHNS and CDR2 SASEGT. Losses at the gene ends were 3 bases for V and 12 bases for J; bases not matched to a gene: 5. The CDR3 region has the DNA TGTGCCAGCAGTGAGGGGACTAGCGGGGAGAGGTACTTC. Protein: CASSEGTSGERYF.

The chain couples TRBV9 to TRBJ2-7; D gene uncertain. V was cut by 4 bases and J by 5 bases, with 19 bases left in between. The CDR3 has 15 amino acids. Germline-derived CDR1 and CDR2 are SGDLS and YYNGEE. CDR3 coding DNA: TGTGCCAGCAGCTCGGGCCGGCCCGGGTACGACGAGCAGTACTTC. The encoded protein is CASSSGRPGYDEQYF.

Concerning this clonotype itself: This may be a read error, as it is one base from a much larger clone. The chain links TRBV7-8 to TRBJ2-5; 7 bases are a match to TRBD1. Losses at the gene ends were 0 bases for V and 7 bases for J; bases not matched to a gene: 5. This CDR3 has 14 amino acids. In germline, CDR1 is SGHVS, CDR2 FQNEAQ. Written as DNA, the CDR3 is TGTGCCAGCAGCTTAGCGACAGGGTGCTGGACCCAGTACTTC. It is translated as CASSLATGCWTQYF. Full variable domain (missing parts from reference TRBV7-8 and TRBJ2-5): GAGVSQSPRYKVAKRGQDVALRCDPISGHVSLFWYQQALGQGPEFLTYFQNEAQLDKSGLPSDRFFAERPEGSVSTLKIQRTQQEDSAVYLCASSLATGCWTQYFGPGTRLLVL.

Concerning this clonotype itself: This may arise from a read error, as a much more abundant clone is one base away. The chain carries TRBV6-2 or TRBV6-3 and TRBJ1-5, with 8 bases matching TRBD1. The DNA end favors TRBJ2-3, so the J call may be wrong. Germline CDR1 is MNHEY and CDR2 is SVGEGT. The CDR3 spans 13 residues. DNA of the CDR3: TGTGCCAGCAGGGGGACAGGCAATCAGCCCCAGTATTTT. It is translated as CASRGTGNQPQYF.

This clonotype has ten or more counts. The rearrangement links TRBV6-5 to TRBJ2-5; 13 nucleotides line up with TRBD2. V trimming: 0 bases; J trimming: 5 bases; junction bases outside the gene matches: 12. This CDR3 comprises 19 residues. Germline values: CDR1 MNHEY, CDR2 SVGAGI. The CDR3 DNA is TGTGCCAGCAGTTACTCGTACGGGACTAGCGGGGCAAGGCGGGAGACCCAGTACTTC. This translates into CASSYSYGTSGARRETQYF.

This clonotype showed up many times. The chain couples TRBV29-1 to TRBJ2-7, with a possible D match to TRBD1 (7 bases). The germline V gene has CDR1 SQVTM and CDR2 ANQGSEA. The V end was cut by 4 bases, the J end by 7 bases, with 17 bases between. The CDR3 contains 13 residues. In nucleotides, the CDR3 is TGCAGCGTTGGCCAGGGGGGAACGGGGGAGCAGTACTTC. Translated: CSVGQGGTGEQYF.

About this clonotype itself: A single base separates this from a much larger clone, so it may be a read error. J is TRBJ1-5 and V is TRBV12-3 or TRBV12-4; D perhaps matches TRBD1 (6 bases). CDR3 length: 14 residues. The CDR3 spells CATSTGGPNQPQHF. CDR3 DNA: TGTGCCACCAGTACTGGGGGGCCGAATCAGCCCCAGCATTTT.

In its sample, this clonotype was seen once. At one of its ends the junction is not consistent with the germline gene, which may arise from a read error. Written as DNA, the CDR3 is TGCGCCAGCAAACAAGGGCCGGATACTGAAGCTTTCTTT. Protein product: CASKQGPDTEAFF. This chain uses TRBV4-2 with TRBJ1-1; no definite D call. CDR3 length: 13 residues. CDR1 and CDR2 from the germline V gene are LGHNA and YNFKEQ.